Given below is one T cell receptor (beta chain) in context. The data derive from a study of chemoradiotherapy in HPV16-positive cancers. Repertoires were generated with immunoSEQ multiplex PCR, while TCRdb's copy carries only in-frame clones and drops some. Of some 7,700 clones in the sample, roughly four fifths were seen once. Deletions cut 4 bases from V and 3 bases from J, with 21 bases between. Germline CDR1 MNHNS, CDR2 SASEGT. The CDR3 spans 17 residues. This receptor was taken from a human donor with HPV-associated anogenital cancer. The chain employs TRBV6-1 and TRBJ1-2, with D perhaps matching TRBD1 (6 bases). Sampling took place from a patient who underwent chemoradiotherapy. Here the CDR3 reads CASSALGGGTSYYGYTF. The CDR3 coding sequence is TGTGCCAGCAGTGCCTTGGGCGGGGGCACGTCCTACTATGGCTACACCTTC.